Described below is a single TCR beta chain sequence and its context. Its antigen is unknown. The read terminates 3 residues ahead of where the CDR3 ends, so the germline J gene completes it. The data stem from a study of T cells in women clearing cervical HPV infection (dated by TCRdb to 2016 to 2019). Some background on the complete study: The cases were 20 to 25 women with histologically confirmed HPV16-related CIN3 or worse, and 2 of those women had invasive cancers. Among cases, blood sampling occurred a median of 149 days after lesion detection, with an interquartile range of roughly 85 to 210 days. An exploratory proof-of-principle case-control study, nested within the Guanacaste HPV Natural History Study in Costa Rica, was conducted to compare TCR repertoires across cervical HPV16 outcomes. The parent cohort enrolled 10,000 to 13,000 women aged 18 or older in Guanacaste, Costa Rica, during about 1993 to 1994 and followed them for over six years. Since HLA typing was available for only a few women, HLA type could not be ruled out as a confounder. Blood from cases was collected at the visit where the lesion was first found, while blood from controls was collected once the infection could no longer be detected. Five blinded duplicates per group were added as quality controls, giving 60 or so samples: 50 participants and 10 replicates. The controls were 25 or so women whose single incident HPV16 infection cleared within 12 months with no development of precancer or cancer. Cases were matched to controls by age within five years and by the year the sample was collected. A median age of around 35 years was observed in cases versus under 40 in controls, and no significant differences in baseline characteristics were found. Study-wide findings and limitations: Because the number of T cells in each sample was unknown, differences in richness could reflect differing T-cell content rather than repertoire biology. Lower TRBV6-7 relative abundance was observed in cases than in controls (approximately 0.1% versus 0.17%; Bonferroni P = 0.0008). Because of the cross-sectional design, the study could not determine whether the associations came before infection or resulted from infection, and neither effector/memory subsets nor HPV-specific T cells were isolated. Cases were distinguished from controls with an estimated AUC of approximately 0.83 by random forest classifiers combining richness and V gene abundances. CIN3+ cases had significantly higher TCR repertoire richness than controls across sequencing depths, but evenness did not differ between the groups.

Every participant had a single incident cervical HPV16 infection, and prevalent HPV16 infections were excluded. Cervical HPV DNA was detected by MY09/MY11 PCR, and genotyping was performed by dot-blot hybridization. Fifteen mL of heparinized blood were centrifuged, and the buffy coat was split into aliquots, frozen at -30 degrees C, and then kept at -80 degrees C. QIAGEN kits were used to extract genomic DNA from the buffy coat specimens. Including the terminal cysteine and phenylalanine, the CDR3 comprises 14 residues. The CDR3 was read in part: 33 bases, with the frame set at base 1. The germline V gene gives CDR1 as KGHSH and CDR2 as LQKENI. TCR beta CDR3 regions were amplified by multiplex PCR using the immunoSEQ assay from an average of around 1.2 ug genomic DNA per sample. Primer bias was corrected in the assay by using a complete synthetic TCR repertoire to establish an amplification baseline. Amplicons were sequenced on the Illumina platform. The study's processing was this. Sequence errors were corrected by clustering with frequency ratios and a modified nearest-neighbor algorithm, and the sequences were then analyzed in the immunoSEQ Analyzer using IMGT gene definitions. At each rarefaction depth, TCR richness and evenness were averaged over 20 rarefaction repeats, and samples with fewer sequences than the depth were excluded. Wilcoxon rank sum tests with FDR correction were used to compare V, D and J gene relative abundances between the groups. For the blinded duplicates, the intraclass correlation was roughly 96% for TCR richness and averaged about 76% across some 66 gene segments. TCRdb retrieved this table from immuneACCESS and kept in-frame rearrangements only. Not all clones are present; in checked studies, unresolved V genes account for under half, and no reason is known for the remainder. V and J calls and clone size come straight from that table; D and trimming were deduced from the DNA. For this sample, the table gives around 31,000 clones. 3% to 3.5% of the sample lies in the top ten.

The rearranged chain carries TRBV18 and TRBJ2-3, and TRBD1 aligns with 7 junction nucleotides. This TCR was sampled from a woman aged 18 to 69 with a cervical HPV16 infection that either progressed to CIN3+ or cleared (not recorded which). The sequenced sample consisted of blood buffy coat. The CDR3 sequence is CASSPGTVQETQYF. The sequenced part of the CDR3 DNA is TGTGCCAGCTCACCCGGGACAGTTCAAGAGACG.